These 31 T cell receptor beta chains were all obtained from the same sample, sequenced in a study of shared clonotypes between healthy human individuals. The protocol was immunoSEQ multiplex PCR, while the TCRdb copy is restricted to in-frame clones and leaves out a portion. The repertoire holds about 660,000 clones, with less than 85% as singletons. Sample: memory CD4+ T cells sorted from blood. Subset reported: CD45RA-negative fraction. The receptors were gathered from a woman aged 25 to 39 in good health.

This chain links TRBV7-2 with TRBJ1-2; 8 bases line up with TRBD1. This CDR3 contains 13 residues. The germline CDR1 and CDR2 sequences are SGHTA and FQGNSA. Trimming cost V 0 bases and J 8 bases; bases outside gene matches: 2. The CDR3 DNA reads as TGTGCCAGCAGCTTAGCGACAGGGGTCGGCTACACCTTC. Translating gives CASSLATGVGYTF.

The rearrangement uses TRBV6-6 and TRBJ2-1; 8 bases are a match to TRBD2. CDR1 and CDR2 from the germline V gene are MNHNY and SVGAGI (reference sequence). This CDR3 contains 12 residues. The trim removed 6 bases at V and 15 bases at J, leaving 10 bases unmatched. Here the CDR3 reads CASRTIREGLFF. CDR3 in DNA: TGTGCCAGCAGAACAATCCGGGAGGGCCTGTTCTTC.

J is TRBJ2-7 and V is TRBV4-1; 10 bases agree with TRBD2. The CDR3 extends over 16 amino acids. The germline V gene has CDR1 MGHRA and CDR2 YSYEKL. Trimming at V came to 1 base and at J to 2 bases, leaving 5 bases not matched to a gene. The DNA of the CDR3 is TGCGCCAGCAGCCAAGTTGGGCTAGCGGGAGCCTACGAGCAGTACTTC. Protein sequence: CASSQVGLAGAYEQYF.

CDR3 coding DNA: TGTGCCAGCAGCTTATCGGGGATCACCGACACTGAAGCTTTCTTT. It translates to CASSLSGITDTEAFF. The rearrangement uses TRBV7-3 and TRBJ1-1, with D uncertain. V lost 2 bases, J lost 3 bases, and 13 bases lay in between. Germline V gene data show CDR1 as SGHTA and CDR2 as FQGTGA. CDR3 size: 15 residues.

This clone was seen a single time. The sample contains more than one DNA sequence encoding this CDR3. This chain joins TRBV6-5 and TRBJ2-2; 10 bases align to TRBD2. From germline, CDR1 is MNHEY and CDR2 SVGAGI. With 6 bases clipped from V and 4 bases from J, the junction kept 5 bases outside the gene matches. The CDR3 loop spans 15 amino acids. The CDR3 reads CASRLAGGGTGELFF. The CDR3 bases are TGTGCCAGCAGATTAGCGGGGGGAGGCACCGGGGAGCTGTTTTTT.

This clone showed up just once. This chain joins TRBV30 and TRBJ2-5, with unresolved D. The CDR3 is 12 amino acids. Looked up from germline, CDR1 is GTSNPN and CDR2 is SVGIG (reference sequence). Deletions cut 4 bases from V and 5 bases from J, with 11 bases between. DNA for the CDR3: TGTGCCTGGAAGGCTAACGGGGAGACCCAGTACTTC. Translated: CAWKANGETQYF.

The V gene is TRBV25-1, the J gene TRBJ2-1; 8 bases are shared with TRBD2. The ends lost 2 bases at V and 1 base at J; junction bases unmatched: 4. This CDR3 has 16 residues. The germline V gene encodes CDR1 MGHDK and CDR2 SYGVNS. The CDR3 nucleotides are TGTGCCAGCAGTGAAAAGGTAGCGGGGTCCTACAATGAGCAGTTCTTC. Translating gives CASSEKVAGSYNEQFF.

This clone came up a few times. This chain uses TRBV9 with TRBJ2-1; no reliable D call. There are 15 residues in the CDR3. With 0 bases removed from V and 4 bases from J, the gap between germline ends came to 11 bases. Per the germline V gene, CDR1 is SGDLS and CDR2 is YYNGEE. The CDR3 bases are TGTGCCAGCAGCGTAGACTCCGGTTGGTACAATGAGCAGTTCTTC. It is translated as CASSVDSGWYNEQFF.

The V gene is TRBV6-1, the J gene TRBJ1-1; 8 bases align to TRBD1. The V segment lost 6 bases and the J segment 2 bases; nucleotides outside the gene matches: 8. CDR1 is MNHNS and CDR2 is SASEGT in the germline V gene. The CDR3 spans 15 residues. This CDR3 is CASSSGTGANTEAFF. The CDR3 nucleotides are TGTGCCAGCAGCTCCGGGACAGGTGCCAACACTGAAGCTTTCTTT.

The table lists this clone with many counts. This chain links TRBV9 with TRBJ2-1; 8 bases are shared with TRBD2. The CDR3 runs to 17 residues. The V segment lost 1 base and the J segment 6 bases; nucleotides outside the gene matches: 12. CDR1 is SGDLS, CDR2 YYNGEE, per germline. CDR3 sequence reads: CASSVTSGPSGVNEQFF. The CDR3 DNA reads TGTGCCAGCAGCGTAACTAGCGGCCCCTCGGGAGTCAATGAGCAGTTCTTC.

The chain's CDR3 is CASSIIEAGISYEQFF. Written as DNA, the CDR3 is TGCGCCAGCAGCATTATTGAAGCCGGGATCTCCTATGAGCAGTTCTTC. The V call is TRBV5-1, the J call TRBJ2-1, with TRBD2 as a possible D gene (5 bases). Trimming took off 4 bases at V and 8 bases at J, with 22 bases between the two ends. This CDR3 region has 16 residues. Germline CDR1 reads SGHRS; CDR2 reads YFSETQ.

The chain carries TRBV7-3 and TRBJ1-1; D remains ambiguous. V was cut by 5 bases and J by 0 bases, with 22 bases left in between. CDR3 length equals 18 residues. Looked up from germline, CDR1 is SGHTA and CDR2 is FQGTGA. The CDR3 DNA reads TGTGCCAGCAGCATGGTAGCCCCGACGGGTCACATGAACACTGAAGCTTTCTTT. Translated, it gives CASSMVAPTGHMNTEAFF.

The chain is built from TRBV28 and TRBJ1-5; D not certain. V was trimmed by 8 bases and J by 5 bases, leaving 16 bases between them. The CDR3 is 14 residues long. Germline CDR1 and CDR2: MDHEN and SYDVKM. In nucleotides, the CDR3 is TGTGCCAGCTGTCAGATAGGGCGCGATCAGCCCCAGCATTTT. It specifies CASCQIGRDQPQHF.

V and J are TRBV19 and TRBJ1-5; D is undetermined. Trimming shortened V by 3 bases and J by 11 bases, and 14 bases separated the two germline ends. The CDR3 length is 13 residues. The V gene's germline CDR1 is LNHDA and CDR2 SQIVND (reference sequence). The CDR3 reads CASSMNQPTTQHF. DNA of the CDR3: TGTGCCAGTAGTATGAATCAGCCGACGACCCAGCATTTT.

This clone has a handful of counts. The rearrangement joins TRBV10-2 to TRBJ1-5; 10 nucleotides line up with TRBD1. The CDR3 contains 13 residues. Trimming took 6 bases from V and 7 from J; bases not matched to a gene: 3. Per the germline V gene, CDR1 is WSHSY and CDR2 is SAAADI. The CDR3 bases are TGCGCCAGCAGGGAGGGACAGGGGCAGCCCCAGCATTTT. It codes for CASREGQGQPQHF.

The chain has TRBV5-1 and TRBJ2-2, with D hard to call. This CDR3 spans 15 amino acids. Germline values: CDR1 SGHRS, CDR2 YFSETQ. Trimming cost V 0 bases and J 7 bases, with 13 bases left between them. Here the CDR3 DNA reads TGCGCCAGCAGCTTGGACTCCTGGATTGGCGGGGAGCTGTTTTTT. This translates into CASSLDSWIGGELFF.

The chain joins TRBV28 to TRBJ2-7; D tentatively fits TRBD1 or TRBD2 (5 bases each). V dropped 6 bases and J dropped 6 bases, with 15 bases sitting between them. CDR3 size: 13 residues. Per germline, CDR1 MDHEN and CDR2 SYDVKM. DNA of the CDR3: TGTGCCAGCAGGATCCCGGGACCTGCCGAGCAGTACTTC. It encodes CASRIPGPAEQYF.

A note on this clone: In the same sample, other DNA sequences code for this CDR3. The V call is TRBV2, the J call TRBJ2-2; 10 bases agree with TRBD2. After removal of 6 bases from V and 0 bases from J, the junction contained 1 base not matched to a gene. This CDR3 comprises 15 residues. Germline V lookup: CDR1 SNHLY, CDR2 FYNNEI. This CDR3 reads CASSGLAANTGELFF. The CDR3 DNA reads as TGTGCCAGCAGCGGACTAGCGGCGAACACCGGGGAGCTGTTTTTT. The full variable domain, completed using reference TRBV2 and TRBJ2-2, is EPEVTQTPSHQVTQMGQEVILRCVPISNHLYFYWYRQILGQKVEFLVSFYNNEISEKSEIFDDQFSVERPDGSNFTLKIRSTKLEDSAMYFCASSGLAANTGELFFGEGSRLTVL.

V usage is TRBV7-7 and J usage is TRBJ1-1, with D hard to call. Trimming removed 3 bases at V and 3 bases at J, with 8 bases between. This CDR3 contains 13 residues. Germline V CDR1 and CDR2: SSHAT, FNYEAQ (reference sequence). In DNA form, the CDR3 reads TGTGCCAGCAGCTTCAGGCGCGACACTGAAGCTTTCTTT. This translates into CASSFRRDTEAFF. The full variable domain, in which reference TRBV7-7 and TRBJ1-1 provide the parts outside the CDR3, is GAGVSQSPRYKVTKRGQDVTLRCDPISSHATLYWYQQALGQGPEFLTYFNYEAQPDKSGLPSDRFSAERPEGSISTLTIQRTEQRDSAMYRCASSFRRDTEAFFGQGTRLTVV.

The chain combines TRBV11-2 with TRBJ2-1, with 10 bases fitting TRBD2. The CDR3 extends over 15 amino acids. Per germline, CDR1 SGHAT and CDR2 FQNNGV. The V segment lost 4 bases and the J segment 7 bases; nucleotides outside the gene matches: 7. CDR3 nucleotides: TGTGCCAGCAGCTCCACAGCGGGAGGGGGTAATGAGCAGTTCTTC. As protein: CASSSTAGGGNEQFF.

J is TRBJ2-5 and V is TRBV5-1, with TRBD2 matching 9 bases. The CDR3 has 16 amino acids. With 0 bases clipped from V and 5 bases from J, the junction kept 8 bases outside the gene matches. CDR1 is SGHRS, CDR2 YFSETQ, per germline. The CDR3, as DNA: TGCGCCAGCAGCTTGGTGGGGACTAGCAGCGCCGAGACCCAGTACTTC. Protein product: CASSLVGTSSAETQYF. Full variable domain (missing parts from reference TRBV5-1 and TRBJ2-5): KAGVTQTPRYLIKTRGQQVTLSCSPISGHRSVSWYQQTPGQGLQFLFEYFSETQRNKGNFPGRFSGRQFSNSRSEMNVSTLELGDSALYLCASSLVGTSSAETQYFGPGTRLLVL.

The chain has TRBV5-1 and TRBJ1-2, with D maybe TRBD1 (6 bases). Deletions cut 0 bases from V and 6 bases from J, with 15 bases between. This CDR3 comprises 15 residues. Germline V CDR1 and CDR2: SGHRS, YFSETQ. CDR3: CASSLAPAGDDGYTF. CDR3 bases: TGCGCCAGCAGCTTGGCCCCCGCAGGGGACGATGGCTACACCTTC.

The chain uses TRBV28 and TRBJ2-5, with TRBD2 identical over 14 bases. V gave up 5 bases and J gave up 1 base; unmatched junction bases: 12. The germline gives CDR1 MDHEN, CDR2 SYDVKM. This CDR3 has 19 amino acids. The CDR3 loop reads CASSPHPGTSGRTQETQYF. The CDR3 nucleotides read TGTGCCAGCAGTCCCCATCCCGGGACTAGCGGGAGAACCCAAGAGACCCAGTACTTC.

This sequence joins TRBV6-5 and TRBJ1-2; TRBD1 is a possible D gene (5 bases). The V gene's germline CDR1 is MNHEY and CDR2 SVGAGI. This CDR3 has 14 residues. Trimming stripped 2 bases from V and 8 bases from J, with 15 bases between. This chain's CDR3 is CASSYRDGREGYTF. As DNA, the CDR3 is TGTGCCAGCAGTTACAGGGACGGGAGAGAGGGCTACACCTTC.

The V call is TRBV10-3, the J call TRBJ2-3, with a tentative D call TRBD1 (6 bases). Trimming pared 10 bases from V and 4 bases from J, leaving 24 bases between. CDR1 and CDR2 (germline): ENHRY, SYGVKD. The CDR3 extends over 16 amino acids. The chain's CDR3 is CATFSIARGKADTQYF. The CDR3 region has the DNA TGTGCCACCTTCTCCATAGCGAGGGGGAAGGCAGATACGCAGTATTTT.

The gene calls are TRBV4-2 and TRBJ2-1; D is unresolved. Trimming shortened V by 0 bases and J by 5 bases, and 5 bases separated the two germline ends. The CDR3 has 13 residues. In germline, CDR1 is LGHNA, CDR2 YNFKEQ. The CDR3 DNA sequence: TGTGCCAGCAGCCAAGATCCGGACAATGAGCAGTTCTTC. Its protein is CASSQDPDNEQFF.

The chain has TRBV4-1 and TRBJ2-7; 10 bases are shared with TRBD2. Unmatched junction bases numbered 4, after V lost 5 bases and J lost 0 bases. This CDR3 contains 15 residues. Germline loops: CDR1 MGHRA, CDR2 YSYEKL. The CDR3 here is CASSWTSGDSYEQYF. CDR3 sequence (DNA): TGCGCCAGCAGCTGGACTAGCGGTGACTCCTACGAGCAGTACTTC.

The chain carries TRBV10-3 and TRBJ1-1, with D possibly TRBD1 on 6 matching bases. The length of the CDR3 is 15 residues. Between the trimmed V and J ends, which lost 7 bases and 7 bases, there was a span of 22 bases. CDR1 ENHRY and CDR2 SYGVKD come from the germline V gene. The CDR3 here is CAINGEGGGRGEAFF. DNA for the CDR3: TGTGCCATCAATGGGGAAGGAGGGGGTCGCGGTGAAGCTTTCTTT.

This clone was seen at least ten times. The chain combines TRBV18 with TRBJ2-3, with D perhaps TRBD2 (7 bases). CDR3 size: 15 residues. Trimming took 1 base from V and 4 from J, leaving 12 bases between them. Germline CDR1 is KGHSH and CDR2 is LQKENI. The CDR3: CASSPRGGDADTQYF. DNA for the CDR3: TGTGCCAGCTCACCACGAGGGGGGGATGCAGATACGCAGTATTTT. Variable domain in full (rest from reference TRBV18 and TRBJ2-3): NAGVMQNPRHLVRRRGQEARLRCSPMKGHSHVYWYRQLPEEGLKFMVYLQKENIIDESGMPKERFSAEFPKEGPSILRIQQVVRGDSAAYFCASSPRGGDADTQYFGPGTRLTVL.

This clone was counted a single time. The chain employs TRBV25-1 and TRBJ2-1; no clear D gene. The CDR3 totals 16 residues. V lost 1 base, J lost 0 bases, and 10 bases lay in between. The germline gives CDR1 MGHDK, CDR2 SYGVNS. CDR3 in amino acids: CASSESPQRSYNEQFF. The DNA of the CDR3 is TGTGCCAGCAGTGAATCCCCCCAGCGCTCCTACAATGAGCAGTTCTTC.

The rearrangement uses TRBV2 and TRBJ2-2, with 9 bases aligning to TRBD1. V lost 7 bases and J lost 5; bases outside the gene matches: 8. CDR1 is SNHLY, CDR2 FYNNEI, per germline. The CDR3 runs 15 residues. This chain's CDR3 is CASNPGQGGTGELFF. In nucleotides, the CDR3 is TGTGCCAGCAACCCGGGACAGGGAGGGACCGGGGAGCTGTTTTTT.